The 13 T cell receptor beta chains in this list originate from one sample, sequenced in a study of regulatory T cells in long-lasting Graves disease (dated by TCRdb to the early 2020s). The protocol used for the library was multiplex PCR. The instrument was an Illumina HiSeq 4000. TCR beta libraries were built with iRepertoire HTBI primers and Arm-PCR amplification of CDR3 regions. TCRdb's own reprocessing of the public reads used fastp at Q25 and MiXCR and kept productive beta chains. Records with the same CDR3 protein are collapsed into one entry carrying the most frequent genes and DNA. This sample holds 600,000 to 800,000 distinct CDR3 sequences; around 30% were observed only once. 42% of the sample rests with the top ten. The sample's time point label, decoded: persistent/refractory GD, antithyroid drugs over 5 years with positive TRAb. For both TCR sequencing and RNA sequencing, RNA was extracted from PBMCs using TRIzol.

Material: peripheral blood mononuclear cells (PBMCs), obtained when the disease was refractory, from a patient treated with antithyroid drugs. All receptors derive from a female donor with Graves disease.

The table lists this clonotype with a few counts. The rearrangement links TRBV3-1 to TRBJ1-2; TRBD1 agrees at 8 bases. V dropped 4 bases and J dropped 3; count of bases not matched to a gene: 4. Looked up from germline, CDR1 is LGHDT and CDR2 is YNNKEL (reference sequence). This CDR3 spans 14 amino acids. The CDR3 reads CASSLPGGDYGYTF. The CDR3 DNA follows: TGTGCCAGCAGCCTTCCAGGGGGCGACTATGGCTACACCTTC.

There are a few counts of this clonotype. This chain joins TRBV29-1 and TRBJ1-1, with D possibly matching TRBD1 (6 bases). Germline V CDR1 and CDR2: SQVTM, ANQGSEA. The CDR3 is made up of 13 amino acids. V shed 2 bases and J shed 5 bases, with 12 bases lying between them. The DNA for the CDR3 is TGCAGCGTTGAAAGCACAGGGAGGACTGAAGCTTTCTTT. Its translation: CSVESTGRTEAFF. Full variable domain (missing parts from reference TRBV29-1 and TRBJ1-1): SAVISQKPSRDICQRGTSLTIQCQVDSQVTMMFWYRQQPGQSLTLIATANQGSEATYESGFVIDKFPISRPNLTFSTLTVSNMSPEDSSIYLCSVESTGRTEAFFGQGTRLTVV.

This rearrangement joins TRBV29-1 to TRBJ1-2; no clear D gene. V was shortened by 5 bases and J by 2 bases, with 15 bases between the two germline ends. Germline CDR1 is SQVTM and CDR2 is ANQGSEA. The CDR3 has 14 amino acids. CDR3 nucleotides: TGCAGCGTTCCTCTTGGCCCGTCCAACTATGGCTACACCTTC. Protein: CSVPLGPSNYGYTF.

This sequence joins TRBV7-9 and TRBJ2-7; 13 positions match TRBD2. The CDR3 extends over 17 amino acids. Germline V lookup: CDR1 SEHNR, CDR2 FQNEAQ (reference sequence). With V trimmed by 5 bases and J by 4 bases, 11 bases remained unmatched. In DNA form, the CDR3 reads TGTGCCAGCAGCCCCGATAGGACTAGCGGGAGTTGGTACGAGCAGTACTTC. Residues: CASSPDRTSGSWYEQYF. Together with reference TRBV7-9 and TRBJ2-7, the CDR3 gives the full variable domain: DTGVSQNPRHKITKRGQNVTFRCDPISEHNRLYWYRQTLGQGPEFLTYFQNEAQLEKSRLLSDRFSAERPKGSFSTLEIQRTEQGDSAMYLCASSPDRTSGSWYEQYFGPGTRLTVT.

This clonotype came up a few times. V gene TRBV10-3 combines with J gene TRBJ2-7; no definite D call. The CDR3 spans 14 residues. Per germline, CDR1 ENHRY and CDR2 SYGVKD. With 4 bases removed from V and 0 bases from J, the gap between germline ends came to 10 bases. As DNA, the CDR3 is TGTGCCATCAGTGCCTACCACAACTCCTACGAGCAGTACTTC. Translated: CAISAYHNSYEQYF.

The V gene is TRBV19, the J gene TRBJ1-2; 7 bases fit TRBD1. The CDR3 has 16 amino acids. Germline CDR1 reads LNHDA; CDR2 reads SQIVND (reference sequence). V lost 5 bases to trimming and J lost 4 bases; unmatched junction nucleotides: 13. The CDR3 nucleotides are TGTGCCAGTAGTCCCCTCCGGGACAGATCCTTCTATGGCTACACCTTC. Its translation: CASSPLRDRSFYGYTF.

Turning to this clonotype: A much larger clone lies a single base off, so this may be a read error. This chain connects TRBV12-3 or TRBV12-4 to TRBJ1-5, with 9 bases identical to TRBD1. CDR3 length equals 15 residues. Trimming at V came to 6 bases and at J to 3 bases, leaving 6 bases not matched to a gene. The CDR3 is CASRSGTGNNQPQHF. CDR3 DNA: TGTGCCAGCAGGTCCGGGACAGGGAACAATCAGCCCCAGCATTTT.

There are a few counts of this clonotype. This sequence joins TRBV19 and TRBJ2-5; 10 nucleotides agree with TRBD2. Germline V gives CDR1 LNHDA, CDR2 SQIVND (reference sequence). With V trimmed by 9 bases and J by 3 bases, 10 bases remained unmatched. The CDR3 extends over 15 amino acids. CDR3 bases: TGTGCCAGAAGTTGTACTAGCGGGACTGAAGAGACCCAGTACTTC. Residues: CARSCTSGTEETQYF. The variable domain in full, with the rest retrieved from reference TRBV19 and TRBJ2-5, is DGGITQSPKYLFRKEGQNVTLSCEQNLNHDAMYWYRQDPGQGLRLIYYSQIVNDFQKGDIAEGYSVSREKKESFPLTVTSAQKNPTAFYLCARSCTSGTEETQYFGPGTRLLVL.

The sample holds many counts of this clonotype. The chain is built from TRBV6-1 and TRBJ2-7; 8 positions match TRBD1. Losses at the gene ends were 6 bases for V and 5 bases for J; bases not matched to a gene: 6. The germline gives CDR1 MNHNS, CDR2 SASEGT. The CDR3 length is 13 residues. In DNA form, the CDR3 reads TGTGCCAGCAGATCGGCAGGGGGCCACGAGCAGTACTTC. It is translated as CASRSAGGHEQYF.

Comments on this clonotype: A much larger clone is a single base away; this may be a read error. This likely comes from a read error, as the CDR3 has no conserved phenylalanine or tryptophan at its end. The chain links TRBV20-1 to TRBJ1-2; D call uncertain. The CDR3 totals 13 residues. V shed 0 bases and J shed 3 bases, with 8 bases lying between them. Per germline, CDR1 DFQATT and CDR2 SNEGSKA (reference sequence). The CDR3 DNA sequence: TGCAGTGCTAGAGAGGCCGTCGACTATGGCTACACCCTC. It is translated as CSAREAVDYGYTL.

V gene TRBV30 combines with J gene TRBJ2-7; no firm D call. V gave up 2 bases and J gave up 0 bases, with 11 bases separating them. The V gene's germline CDR1 is GTSNPN and CDR2 SVGIG (reference sequence). This CDR3 has 14 amino acids. This CDR3 is CAWSKGASSYEQYF. The CDR3 DNA reads as TGTGCCTGGAGTAAGGGCGCTAGCTCCTACGAGCAGTACTTC.

The J gene is TRBJ1-2, the V gene TRBV20-1, with D possibly being TRBD1 (6 bases). Germline lookup yields CDR1 DFQATT and CDR2 SNEGSKA (reference sequence). The V end was cut by 0 bases, the J end by 4 bases, with 12 bases between. The CDR3 runs 14 residues. CDR3 amino acids: CSARDEGEIYGYTF. The CDR3 DNA reads TGCAGTGCTAGAGATGAGGGGGAGATCTATGGCTACACCTTC.

This clonotype was counted at least ten times. This chain uses TRBV5-1 with TRBJ1-1; D uncertain. V was trimmed by 4 bases and J by 3 bases, leaving 16 bases between them. This CDR3 spans 15 amino acids. Germline CDR1 SGHRS, CDR2 YFSETQ. CDR3 bases: TGCGCCAGCAGCCTGGGGTCCGTGAGGGACACTGAAGCTTTCTTT. It encodes CASSLGSVRDTEAFF.